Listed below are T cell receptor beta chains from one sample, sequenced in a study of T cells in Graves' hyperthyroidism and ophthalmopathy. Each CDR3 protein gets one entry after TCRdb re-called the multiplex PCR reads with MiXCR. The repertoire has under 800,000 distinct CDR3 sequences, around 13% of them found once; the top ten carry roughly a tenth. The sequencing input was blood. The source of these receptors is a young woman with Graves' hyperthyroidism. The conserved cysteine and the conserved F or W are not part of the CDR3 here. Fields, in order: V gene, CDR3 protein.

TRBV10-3 AISEASGIGTDTQY
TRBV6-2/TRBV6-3 ASKPAGSTGELF
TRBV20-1 SARETGRSSYNEQF
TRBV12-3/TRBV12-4 ASSLIAGFTGANVLT
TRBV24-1 ATSDPGQGADTQY
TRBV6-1 ASRLDRGGTGELF
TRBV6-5 ASSYNPLYNEQF
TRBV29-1 SVAGAETQY
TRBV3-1 ASSQGGLAAQETQY
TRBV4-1 ASSQITSGSSYEQY
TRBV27 AIPDRTGYT
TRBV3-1 ASSQGPRTNVEQF